The source of this T cell receptor (beta chain) is a study of blood T cell repertoires in COVID-19. Study context: Sites across the United States, Italy and Spain contributed samples from acute and convalescent COVID-19. Sources were T cells, B-cell-depleted T cells, or PBMCs; the material itself was cDNA or gDNA.

The junction had 10 bases not matched to a gene; V was cut back by 5 bases and J by 4 bases. Germline CDR1 LNHDA, CDR2 SQIVND (reference sequence). The CDR3 has 15 amino acids. Original handling: By means of reference gene primer amplification, nucleated cell counts were estimated. The protocol was immunoSEQ multiplex PCR, while the TCRdb copy is restricted to in-frame clones and leaves out a portion. V, J and clone size were drawn from that table, and D and trimming were deduced from the DNA. The data contain around 54,000 clones, less than 95% of them seen just once; the ten biggest clones take up around 3%.

This chain joins TRBV19 and TRBJ1-2; TRBD1 agrees at 7 bases. The source is a human donor in a cohort sampled during active COVID-19. The sample taken for sequencing was peripheral blood. This CDR3 is CASSGDSPRVYGYTF. CDR3 nucleotides: TGTGCCAGTAGTGGGGACAGCCCAAGGGTCTATGGCTACACCTTC.